This T cell receptor (beta chain) was sequenced in a study of vaccination and CD4 T cells after COVID-19. Cultured CD4+ T-cell DNA underwent Oncomine TCR Beta short-read sequencing. Each CDR3 protein is one row after TCRdb ran MiXCR on the PCR reads. The data contain roughly 4,500 distinct CDR3 sequences, around 48% of them singletons. Described treatment: approximately 9-day PBMC culture with coronavirus spike peptide pools or control peptides (ViraFEST assay). The ViraFEST method relied on peptide pools to expand antigen-specific T cells, followed by TCR sequencing. To note about this clonotype: Its antigen is undetermined.

The V end was cut by 0 bases, the J end by 1 base, with 10 bases between. The germline V gene has CDR1 SGHRS and CDR2 YFSETQ. The CDR3 extends over 15 amino acids. Sequencing used CD4+ T cells from blood, cultured in vitro. The genes are TRBV5-1 and TRBJ2-5, with D unclear. The TCR sequence derives from a human donor who had recovered from COVID-19. CDR3 DNA sequence: TGCGCCAGCAGCTTGGAGCTCGGCAGCCAAGAGACCCAGTACTTC. This sequence encodes CASSLELGSQETQYF.